This T cell receptor (beta chain) derives from a study of PD-1 blockade in classical Hodgkin lymphoma. Across the whole study: Patients got intravenous nivolumab 3 mg/kg every 2 weeks.

Exposure to brentuximab vedotin varied, and each patient had relapsed following autologous stem cell transplantation. From germline, CDR1 is MDHEN and CDR2 SYDVKM. The CDR3 has 15 residues. Trimming cost V 7 bases and J 7 bases, with 17 bases left between them. Regarding this clone: Antigen unknown.

Study observations and caveats: Prior to therapy, complete responders displayed diversity much like that of newly diagnosed patients. Compared with baseline, CD4+ but not CD8+ TCR diversity had risen significantly by C4D1. Exclusion covered patients beginning nivolumab under 1 year post-ASCT.

Method: immunoSEQ multiplex PCR; TCRdb's copy keeps in-frame clones and lacks some. The table shows about 36,000 clones, with approximately 69% occurring only once. This sequence originates from a human donor with classical Hodgkin lymphoma. This sample comprised peripheral blood mononuclear cells (PBMCs), obtained before the second cycle of nivolumab. This chain joins TRBV28 and TRBJ1-6; D is uncertain. For the CDR3, the DNA is TGTGCCAGCACCCAACACACGGGGTTCAATTCACCCCTCCACTTT. Translated: CASTQHTGFNSPLHF.